The 26 T cell receptor beta chains in this list originate from one sample, sequenced in a study of blood T cells in healthy people across ages. Primers used in a second PCR of roughly 6 to 12 cycles were a sample-barcoded 5' primer and a J-beta primer mix. A single record per CDR3 protein comes from TCRdb applying MiXCR to the 5' RACE reads. The sample yields about 290,000 distinct CDR3 sequences, 27% seen once. The sequencing sample was made of blood. Receptors were obtained from a woman in her 70s in good health.

This clonotype appeared a few times. V gene TRBV6-5 combines with J gene TRBJ1-1; D remains ambiguous. With 0 bases removed from V and 0 bases from J, the gap between germline ends came to 8 bases. The germline CDR1 and CDR2 sequences are MNHEY and SVGAGI. The CDR3 spans 15 residues. The CDR3 bases are TGTGCCAGCAGTTACTCGCCGCTAATGAACACTGAAGCTTTCTTT. Translation: CASSYSPLMNTEAFF.

This clonotype has a single count. V and J are TRBV12-3 or TRBV12-4 and TRBJ1-1; 9 bases are shared with TRBD1. Trimming cost V 6 bases and J 7 bases; bases outside gene matches: 6. The CDR3 spans 13 residues. The CDR3 sequence: CASRSGQGLEAFF. As DNA, the CDR3 is TGTGCCAGCAGGTCAGGACAGGGGCTTGAAGCTTTCTTT.

The gene calls are TRBV7-9 and TRBJ2-3, with 11 bases lining up with TRBD2. Trimming removed 6 bases from V and 1 base from J; junction bases left unmatched: 3. The CDR3 has 15 amino acids. Germline assignment: CDR1 SEHNR and CDR2 FQNEAQ (reference sequence). CDR3 DNA sequence: TGTGCCAGCAGAGCACTAGCGGGAGGCACAGATACGCAGTATTTT. Translating gives CASRALAGGTDTQYF.

The chain joins TRBV4-2 to TRBJ2-1; 10 bases match TRBD2. Per germline, CDR1 LGHNA and CDR2 YNFKEQ. The CDR3 contains 15 residues. The V gene end was trimmed by 2 bases and the J gene end by 5 bases; junction bases not matched to a gene: 3. CDR3 bases: TGTGCCAGCAGCCAAATAGCGGGGGGAAACAATGAGCAGTTCTTC. Translation: CASSQIAGGNNEQFF.

This sequence joins TRBV3-1 and TRBJ2-1, with D unresolved. Trimming cost V 0 bases and J 10 bases, with 4 bases left between them. Germline CDR1 and CDR2: LGHDT and YNNKEL (reference sequence). The length of the CDR3 is 11 residues. The CDR3 region has the DNA TGTGCCAGCAGCCAAGACGGAGAGCAGTTCTTC. Encoded protein: CASSQDGEQFF.

The chain recombines TRBV20-1 with TRBJ2-5; 9 nucleotides align to TRBD2. The CDR3 covers 15 residues. The V and J ends lost 5 bases and 3 bases, in that order; junction bases with no gene match: 10. In germline, CDR1 is DFQATT, CDR2 SNEGSKA (reference sequence). This CDR3 reads CSAPKTASGEETQYF. The DNA of the CDR3 is TGCAGTGCTCCCAAGACGGCTAGCGGGGAAGAGACCCAGTACTTC.

A few counts support this clonotype. This chain's CDR3 is CASSLGDRRQETQYF. CDR3 DNA: TGCGCCAGCAGCTTGGGCGACAGGCGACAAGAGACCCAGTACTTC. The chain employs TRBV5-1 and TRBJ2-5; possible D gene TRBD1, 6 bases. The CDR3 loop spans 15 amino acids. Germline V gene lookup returns CDR1 SGHRS and CDR2 YFSETQ. The V end was cut by 0 bases, the J end by 2 bases, with 11 bases between. The whole variable domain, filled in from reference TRBV5-1 and TRBJ2-5, reads KAGVTQTPRYLIKTRGQQVTLSCSPISGHRSVSWYQQTPGQGLQFLFEYFSETQRNKGNFPGRFSGRQFSNSRSEMNVSTLELGDSALYLCASSLGDRRQETQYFGPGTRLLVL.

A few counts support this clonotype. This sequence joins TRBV9 and TRBJ2-2; D call uncertain. CDR3 length: 13 residues. Germline V gives CDR1 SGDLS, CDR2 YYNGEE. The V end was cut by 3 bases, the J end by 2 bases, with 5 bases between. The CDR3 sequence is CASSEINTGELFF. CDR3 nucleotides: TGTGCCAGCAGCGAGATTAACACCGGGGAGCTGTTTTTT.

This chain joins TRBV7-2 and TRBJ2-1; D may be TRBD2 (8 bases). The assigned J gene may be wrong: the sequence end matches TRBJ2-7 better. Germline-derived CDR1 and CDR2 are SGHTA and FQGNSA. The CDR3 sequence is 14 residues long. The chain's CDR3 is CASSPGRGLGEQYF. CDR3 in DNA: TGTGCCAGCAGTCCCGGGAGGGGGCTAGGGGAGCAGTACTTC.

The chain employs TRBV7-9 and TRBJ2-4; 10 positions match TRBD1. The CDR3 loop spans 16 amino acids. The V gene's germline CDR1 is SEHNR and CDR2 FQNEAQ (reference sequence). V was clipped by 5 bases and J by 3 bases; unmatched bases: 7. CDR3 loop: CASSEGTGVFKNIQYF. Written as DNA, the CDR3 is TGTGCCAGCAGCGAAGGGACAGGGGTTTTCAAAAACATTCAGTACTTC. Based on the CDR3 plus reference TRBV7-9 and TRBJ2-4, the full variable domain is DTGVSQNPRHKITKRGQNVTFRCDPISEHNRLYWYRQTLGQGPEFLTYFQNEAQLEKSRLLSDRFSAERPKGSFSTLEIQRTEQGDSAMYLCASSEGTGVFKNIQYFGAGTRLSVL.

This clonotype was recorded a few times. This chain connects TRBV28 to TRBJ2-3, with 9 nucleotides matching TRBD1. Germline-derived CDR1 and CDR2 are MDHEN and SYDVKM. The CDR3 runs to 13 residues. The V and J ends lost 10 bases and 4 bases, in that order; junction bases with no gene match: 6. This CDR3 reads CATHRGPADTQYF. The CDR3 DNA reads TGTGCCACCCACAGGGGGCCCGCAGATACGCAGTATTTT.

This clonotype showed up just a few times. The chain recombines TRBV5-1 with TRBJ1-1; perhaps TRBD1 as D (5 bases). CDR1 SGHRS and CDR2 YFSETQ come from the germline V gene. The V end was cut by 3 bases, the J end by 5 bases, with 11 bases between. There are 13 residues in the CDR3. CDR3 amino acids: CASSSRGWTEAFF. CDR3 sequence (DNA): TGCGCCAGCAGCTCGAGGGGATGGACTGAAGCTTTCTTT.

V and J are TRBV6-5 and TRBJ2-1, with D possibly TRBD1 on 6 matching bases. The CDR3 runs to 14 residues. The germline V gene encodes CDR1 MNHEY and CDR2 SVGAGI. The V and J ends lost 3 bases and 12 bases respectively, with 18 bases between them. The CDR3 region has the DNA TGTGCCAGCAGTTATGGGGACGGGACAAAGGGGCAGTTCTTC. Its protein product is CASSYGDGTKGQFF.

The rearrangement joins TRBV18 to TRBJ2-5; weak D call: TRBD1 (5 bases). V lost 1 base and J lost 5, with 17 bases in between. Germline V gene data show CDR1 as KGHSH and CDR2 as LQKENI. The CDR3 runs to 16 residues. The DNA for the CDR3 is TGTGCCAGCTCACCACGGACCATCGTCGCAGGGGAGACCCAGTACTTC. This sequence encodes CASSPRTIVAGETQYF.

This rearrangement joins TRBV12-3 or TRBV12-4 to TRBJ2-1; 9 bases fit TRBD2. V was clipped by 3 bases and J by 10 bases; unmatched bases: 4. This CDR3 is 13 amino acids long. CDR3 sequence reads: CASSFSSGKEQFF. The CDR3 DNA is TGTGCCAGCAGTTTTTCTAGCGGGAAAGAGCAGTTCTTC.

In its sample, this clonotype was seen many times. This chain uses TRBV5-1 with TRBJ2-1, with a possible D match to TRBD1 (6 bases). Germline V gene sequence: CDR1 SGHRS, CDR2 YFSETQ. The germline V and J ends were trimmed by 6 bases and 3 bases, with 7 bases remaining between them. This CDR3 has 12 amino acids. DNA for the CDR3: TGCGCCAGCAAGGACAGCTACAATGAGCAGTTCTTC. It specifies CASKDSYNEQFF.

The table lists this clonotype with a few counts. The chain carries TRBV25-1 and TRBJ1-4; no clear D gene. Trimming shortened V by 4 bases and J by 13 bases, and 13 bases separated the two germline ends. From germline, CDR1 is MGHDK and CDR2 SYGVNS. This CDR3 region has 12 residues. The CDR3: CASSGIGRPLFF. Written as DNA, the CDR3 is TGTGCCAGCAGTGGAATAGGGCGCCCACTGTTTTTT. Filled out from reference TRBV25-1 and TRBJ1-4, the complete variable domain reads EADIYQTPRYLVIGTGKKITLECSQTMGHDKMYWYQQDPGMELHLIHYSYGVNSTEKGDLSSESTVSRIRTEHFPLTLESARPSHTSQYLCASSGIGRPLFFGSGTQLSVL.

In this sample, this clonotype turned up many times. The V call is TRBV29-1, the J call TRBJ2-1, with D uncertain. V lost 5 bases and J 2 bases, leaving 19 bases between the germline ends. This CDR3 comprises 16 residues. Germline CDR1 reads SQVTM; CDR2 reads ANQGSEA. Here the CDR3 DNA reads TGCAGCGTTATCGCGGTACGTTTTGAAACCTACAATGAGCAGTTCTTC. Amino acids: CSVIAVRFETYNEQFF.

This clonotype has more than one count but fewer than ten. The chain uses TRBV18 and TRBJ2-5, with D perhaps matching TRBD1 (6 bases). The germline V and J ends were trimmed by 5 bases and 0 bases, with 16 bases remaining between them. The germline gives CDR1 KGHSH, CDR2 LQKENI. The CDR3 loop spans 16 amino acids. This CDR3 reads CASSSSGAAYQETQYF. The CDR3 DNA follows: TGTGCCAGCTCATCGTCAGGGGCAGCGTACCAAGAGACCCAGTACTTC.

This rearrangement joins TRBV7-9 to TRBJ1-1; D is undetermined. Germline-derived CDR1 and CDR2 are SEHNR and FQNEAQ (reference sequence). Trimming took off 7 bases at V and 0 bases at J, with 12 bases between the two ends. The CDR3 loop spans 14 amino acids. CDR3 amino acids: CASMAVSMNTEAFF. CDR3 in DNA: TGTGCCAGCATGGCAGTGAGCATGAACACTGAAGCTTTCTTT.

In its sample, this clonotype was seen a few times. This chain connects TRBV7-9 to TRBJ2-2; D tentatively reads TRBD1 or TRBD2 (5 bases each). This CDR3 contains 16 residues. The V end was cut by 4 bases, the J end by 6 bases, with 18 bases between. The germline gives CDR1 SEHNR, CDR2 FQNEAQ (reference sequence). The CDR3, as DNA: TGTGCCAGCAGCTCCACTAGGGGCAGCCTACCCGGGGAGCTGTTTTTT. Translating it yields CASSSTRGSLPGELFF.

This clonotype appeared a few times. This sequence joins TRBV29-1 and TRBJ1-4; D may be TRBD1 (5 bases). The V end lost 1 base, the J end lost 6 bases, and 15 bases lay between the germline ends. The CDR3 spans 15 residues. Germline CDR1 and CDR2: SQVTM and ANQGSEA. The CDR3 region has the DNA TGCAGCGTTGAAGGTTCAGGGACGGACTATGAAAAACTGTTTTTT. This sequence encodes CSVEGSGTDYEKLFF. The full variable domain, its missing parts supplied by reference TRBV29-1 and TRBJ1-4, is SAVISQKPSRDICQRGTSLTIQCQVDSQVTMMFWYRQQPGQSLTLIATANQGSEATYESGFVIDKFPISRPNLTFSTLTVSNMSPEDSSIYLCSVEGSGTDYEKLFFGSGTQLSVL.

This clonotype was recorded a few times. One junction end does not reproduce the germline sequence, and a read error may be involved. The V and J genes are TRBV2 and TRBJ1-2; a possible D gene is TRBD1 (5 bases). The V gene's germline CDR1 is SNHLY and CDR2 FYNNEI. The CDR3 is 11 amino acids. This chain's CDR3 is CASSATGTAVF. The CDR3, as DNA: TGTGCCAGCAGCGCCACCGGGACCGCAGTCTTC.

This clonotype was counted only a few times. The rearrangement joins TRBV6-1 to TRBJ1-4; perhaps TRBD1 as D (6 bases). The CDR3 runs to 14 residues. The germline V gene has CDR1 MNHNS and CDR2 SASEGT. V lost 1 base and J lost 4, with 7 bases in between. In DNA form, the CDR3 reads TGTGCCAGCAGTGAAGACAGGGTTAATGAAAAACTGTTTTTT. Translating it yields CASSEDRVNEKLFF.

The V and J genes are TRBV18 and TRBJ2-5; TRBD1 might be the D (5 bases). Per germline, CDR1 KGHSH and CDR2 LQKENI. V shed 4 bases and J shed 4 bases, with 16 bases lying between them. The CDR3 spans 15 residues. As DNA, the CDR3 is TGTGCCAGCTCACTGATGGTCAGCACAGGAGAGACCCAGTACTTC. As protein: CASSLMVSTGETQYF.

This clonotype came up a few times. J is TRBJ2-7 and V is TRBV7-2; no clear D gene. The CDR3 covers 12 residues. CDR1 and CDR2 (germline): SGHTA, FQGNSA. Trimming shortened V by 5 bases and J by 6 bases, and 11 bases separated the two germline ends. The CDR3: CASSPTSLEQYF. The CDR3 region has the DNA TGTGCCAGCAGCCCCACGTCCCTCGAGCAGTACTTC.